This T cell receptor (beta chain) was captured in a study of cytomegalovirus exposure and HLA in healthy donors. Trimming took 7 bases from V and 4 from J; bases not matched to a gene: 6. Germline V gene data show CDR1 as MDHEN and CDR2 as SYDVKM. There are 13 residues in the CDR3. Both 60 Vbeta primers and 13 Jbeta primers went into the PCR. Sequenced by immunoSEQ multiplex PCR; TCRdb stores in-frame clones only, minus some. The table includes about 140,000 clones, around 80% detected once. The TCR was taken from a boy younger than 10 in good health and CMV-seronegative. The sequencing input was PBMCs. V and J are TRBV28 and TRBJ2-7; 8 bases are shared with TRBD2. For the CDR3, the DNA is TGTGCCAGCACCCCGGGGGGGAATTACGAGCAGTACTTC. It codes for CASTPGGNYEQYF.